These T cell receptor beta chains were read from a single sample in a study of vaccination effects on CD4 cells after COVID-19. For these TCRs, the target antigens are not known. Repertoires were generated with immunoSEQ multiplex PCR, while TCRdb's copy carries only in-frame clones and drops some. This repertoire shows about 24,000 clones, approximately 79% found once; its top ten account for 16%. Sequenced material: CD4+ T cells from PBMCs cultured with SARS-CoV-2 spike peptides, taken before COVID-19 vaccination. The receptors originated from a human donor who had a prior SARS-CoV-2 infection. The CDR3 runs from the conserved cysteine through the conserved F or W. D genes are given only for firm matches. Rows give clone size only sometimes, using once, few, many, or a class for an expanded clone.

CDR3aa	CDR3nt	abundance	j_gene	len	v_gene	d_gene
CASSPRGAAVSYEQYF	TGTGCCAGCTCACCACGTGGGGCAGCTGTCTCCTACGAGCAGTACTTC	-	TRBJ2-7	16	TRBV18	-
CPRGWGLALSSYEQYF	TGTCCAAGAGGCTGGGGGCTAGCGTTGTCGTCCTACGAGCAGTACTTC	-	TRBJ2-7	16	TRBV19	-
CSASIRTGTYEQYF	TGCAGTGCTAGTATTCGGACAGGTACATACGAGCAGTACTTC	few	TRBJ2-7	14	TRBV20-1	TRBD1
CASSLQGFYQPQHF	TGTGCCAGCAGTCTACAGGGGTTTTATCAGCCCCAGCATTTT	-	TRBJ1-5	14	TRBV28	TRBD1
CATGSTRNTEAFF	TGCGCCACCGGTTCTACGCGAAACACTGAAGCTTTCTTT	-	TRBJ1-1	13	TRBV10-2	-
CASSLGQPLSPLHF	TGTGCCAGCAGCTTGGGGCAGCCTCTATCACCCCTCCACTTT	few	TRBJ1-6	14	TRBV7-3	-
CAPAPSECMNTEAFF	TGTGCCCCCGCGCCATCCGAATGCATGAACACTGAAGCTTTCTTT	-	TRBJ1-1	15	TRBV24-1	-
CASSRVVGQPYNEQFF	TGCGCCAGCAGCCGGGTGGTTGGGCAGCCTTACAATGAGCAGTTCTTC	once	TRBJ2-1	16	TRBV5-1	-
CAISPGTSGGEILYNEQFF	TGTGCCATCTCCCCCGGGACTAGCGGGGGGGAAATATTATACAATGAGCAGTTCTTC	few	TRBJ2-1	19	TRBV10-3	TRBD2
CAIRGGQETQYF	TGTGCCATCCGGGGAGGACAAGAGACCCAGTACTTC	-	TRBJ2-5	12	TRBV10-3	-
CASSLQGAYGYTF	TGTGCCAGCAGCCTACAGGGAGCCTATGGCTACACCTTC	few	TRBJ1-2	13	TRBV7-9	-
CASSELGTYGYTF	TGTGCCAGCAGTGAGCTAGGGACCTATGGCTACACCTTC	-	TRBJ1-2	13	TRBV6-1	-
CAISDQGKRYNEQFF	TGTGCCATCAGTGACCAGGGGAAGAGGTACAATGAGCAGTTCTTC	-	TRBJ2-1	15	TRBV10-3	-
CASSADGTGGEKLFF	TGTGCCAGCAGCGCGGATGGGACAGGCGGTGAAAAACTGTTTTTT	-	TRBJ1-4	15	TRBV9	TRBD1
CASSRTGTGYTF	TGTGCCAGCAGTAGGACAGGGACCGGCTACACCTTC	-	TRBJ1-2	12	TRBV6-5	TRBD1
CSAAGSHEQFF	TGCAGTGCGGCGGGATCCCATGAGCAGTTCTTC	-	TRBJ2-1	11	TRBV20-1	-
CAIKIQGMNTEAFF	TGTGCCATCAAAATACAGGGGATGAACACTGAAGCTTTCTTT	few	TRBJ1-1	14	TRBV10-3	TRBD1
CASSDRATNEKLFF	TGTGCCAGTAGTGACAGGGCAACTAATGAAAAACTGTTTTTT	-	TRBJ1-4	14	TRBV19	TRBD1
CASSLGDNTQYF	TGTGCCAGCAGCCTGGGGGATAATACGCAGTATTTT	once	TRBJ2-3	12	TRBV3-1/TRBV3-2	-
CAIREDRGAGNTIYF	TGTGCCATCAGGGAGGACAGGGGTGCTGGAAACACCATATATTTT	once	TRBJ1-3	15	TRBV10-3	TRBD1
CASSFVPDHNQPQHF	TGTGCCAGCAGCTTTGTGCCAGATCATAATCAGCCCCAGCATTTT	-	TRBJ1-5	15	TRBV7-2	-
CASRGTPPSTEAFF	TGTGCCAGCAGAGGGACACCGCCCAGCACTGAAGCTTTCTTT	-	TRBJ1-1	14	TRBV6-5	-
CASSMAWGDTEAFF	TGTGCCAGTAGTATGGCGTGGGGAGACACTGAAGCTTTCTTT	few	TRBJ1-1	14	TRBV19	-
CASSPPGGQGHNSPLHF	TGTGCCAGCAGCCCACCCGGGGGACAGGGACATAATTCACCCCTCCACTTT	-	TRBJ1-6	17	TRBV28	TRBD1
CASPTQVQVGNTIYF	TGTGCAAGTCCCACCCAGGTCCAGGTAGGAAACACCATATATTTT	-	TRBJ1-3	15	TRBV12-2	-
CASSQPEGVGYTF	TGTGCCAGCAGCCAACCCGAAGGGGTTGGCTACACCTTC	few	TRBJ1-2	13	TRBV3-1/TRBV3-2	-
CASRLALVSGRPRETQYF	TGTGCAAGTCGCTTAGCGCTTGTCAGCGGGAGGCCCCGGGAGACCCAGTACTTC	-	TRBJ2-5	18	TRBV12-2	-
CASSLGRLDDTQYF	TGCGCCAGCAGCTTGGGGAGGCTTGACGATACGCAGTATTTT	-	TRBJ2-3	14	TRBV5-1	-
CAWSLGVSGNTIYF	TGTGCCTGGAGTTTGGGCGTCTCTGGAAACACCATATATTTT	-	TRBJ1-3	14	TRBV30	-
CASSIPAGGWSGNTIYF	TGTGCCAGCAGTATCCCGGCAGGGGGGTGGTCTGGAAACACCATATATTTT	-	TRBJ1-3	17	TRBV11-2	TRBD1
CASSLFAGQLQETQYF	TGTGCCAGCAGCCTCTTCGCGGGACAGCTCCAAGAGACCCAGTACTTC	once	TRBJ2-5	16	TRBV11-1	-
CASSILTGGVYGYTF	TGTGCCAGTAGTATATTGACAGGGGGCGTCTATGGCTACACCTTC	-	TRBJ1-2	15	TRBV19	TRBD1
CASSIASGSSYSTDTQYF	TGTGCCAGTAGTATAGCTAGCGGGAGCTCCTATAGCACAGATACGCAGTATTTT	-	TRBJ2-3	18	TRBV19	TRBD2
CASSPTYRDSYEQYF	TGTGCCAGCTCACCCACTTATCGGGACAGCTACGAGCAGTACTTC	once	TRBJ2-7	15	TRBV18	TRBD1
CASSQDSAVMNTEAFF	TGTGCCAGCAGCCAAGATAGTGCAGTGATGAACACTGAAGCTTTCTTT	-	TRBJ1-1	16	TRBV3-1/TRBV3-2	-
CAISGGDQPQHF	TGTGCCATCAGTGGAGGGGATCAGCCCCAGCATTTT	-	TRBJ1-5	12	TRBV10-3	-
CASRGRTEAFF	TGTGCCAGCAGGGGCCGGACTGAAGCTTTCTTT	-	TRBJ1-1	11	TRBV12-3/TRBV12-4	-
CASSRDRVYGGYTF	TGTGCCAGCTCCAGGGACAGGGTTTATGGTGGCTACACCTTC	-	TRBJ1-2	14	TRBV2	TRBD1
CAWSVPVGDYGYTF	TGTGCCTGGAGTGTACCGGTCGGTGACTATGGCTACACCTTC	few	TRBJ1-2	14	TRBV30	-